The 22 T cell receptor beta chains below come from one sample, sequenced in a study of blood T cell repertoires in COVID-19. The repertoire was sequenced with immunoSEQ multiplex PCR; TCRdb's copy has only in-frame clones and lacks some. The data show about 75,000 clones, 79% seen once. Sequenced material: peripheral blood. The receptors here all came from an elderly woman with active or convalescent COVID-19.

This clone was seen a handful of times. The V gene is TRBV20-1, the J gene TRBJ2-7, with 12 bases matching TRBD2. Germline trimming cut 3 bases from V and 6 bases from J; bases unmatched to any gene: 9. Germline values: CDR1 DFQATT, CDR2 SNEGSKA (reference sequence). This CDR3 contains 15 residues. CDR3 protein: CSASPGLAGWSEQYF. In DNA form, the CDR3 reads TGCAGTGCTAGTCCAGGACTAGCGGGATGGAGCGAGCAGTACTTC.

The chain combines TRBV12-3 or TRBV12-4 with TRBJ2-7; D gene ambiguous. This CDR3 region has 13 residues. The V and J ends lost 3 bases and 3 bases respectively, with 9 bases between them. The CDR3 coding sequence is TGTGCCAGCAGTTTTGTCGTCGGCTACGAGCAGTACTTC. It translates to CASSFVVGYEQYF.

This clone rates as medium-sized (0.01 to 0.1%). This chain links TRBV6-2 or TRBV6-3 with TRBJ1-5, with D possibly being TRBD1 (6 bases). The CDR3 is 15 amino acids. From germline, CDR1 is MNHEY and CDR2 SVGEGT. The V end was cut by 2 bases, the J end by 0 bases, with 8 bases between. CDR3 sequence reads: CASSYGQYSNQPQHF. For the CDR3, the DNA is TGTGCCAGCAGTTACGGACAGTATAGCAATCAGCCCCAGCATTTT.

The rearrangement links TRBV7-8 to TRBJ1-2; 7 bases fit TRBD1. Germline CDR1 and CDR2: SGHVS and FQNEAQ. J gave up 5 bases and V 5 bases, and 14 bases lay outside the gene matches. The CDR3 runs 16 residues. CDR3 DNA sequence: TGTGCCAGCAGCCCCCAACTATCGACAGGGAGGTATGGCTACACCTTC. Amino acid sequence: CASSPQLSTGRYGYTF.

The chain is built from TRBV5-6 and TRBJ2-7; TRBD1 matches 7 bases. Germline values: CDR1 SGHDT, CDR2 YYEEEE. The CDR3 runs 16 residues. With 1 base clipped from V and 5 bases from J, the junction kept 12 bases outside the gene matches. CDR3 amino acids: CASSLKIATGLNEQYF. CDR3 coding DNA: TGTGCCAGCAGCTTGAAGATCGCGACAGGGTTAAACGAGCAGTACTTC. Based on the CDR3 plus reference TRBV5-6 and TRBJ2-7, the full variable domain is DAGVTQSPTHLIKTRGQQVTLRCSPKSGHDTVSWYQQALGQGPQFIFQYYEEEERQRGNFPDRFSGHQFPNYSSELNVNALLLGDSALYLCASSLKIATGLNEQYFGPGTRLTVT.

Points on this clone: The same CDR3 is also encoded by other DNA sequences in this sample. V usage is TRBV11-2 and J usage is TRBJ1-2; D possibly corresponds to TRBD1 (6 bases). CDR3 length: 13 residues. The ends were cut back, 1 base at V and 7 bases at J, with 10 bases in the middle. Germline V lookup: CDR1 SGHAT, CDR2 FQNNGV. Here the CDR3 reads CASSLAGAGGYTF. CDR3 sequence (DNA): TGTGCCAGCAGCTTAGCAGGGGCCGGTGGCTACACCTTC.

This clone has just one count. This rearrangement joins TRBV19 to TRBJ2-7, with TRBD1 matching 7 bases. CDR1 LNHDA and CDR2 SQIVND come from the germline V gene (reference sequence). Trimming cost V 2 bases and J 2 bases; bases outside gene matches: 9. CDR3 size: 16 residues. CDR3 DNA: TGTGCCAGTAGTATAAAGGGGGCGACGGTGCCCTACGAGCAGTACTTC. Its translation is CASSIKGATVPYEQYF.

The chain uses TRBV28 and TRBJ2-7; 9 nucleotides match TRBD1. The CDR3 covers 12 residues. The V gene's germline CDR1 is MDHEN and CDR2 SYDVKM. Trimming at V came to 6 bases and at J to 6 bases, leaving 3 bases not matched to a gene. CDR3 sequence reads: CASRPDRGEQYF. The CDR3 DNA follows: TGTGCCAGCAGACCGGACAGGGGCGAGCAGTACTTC.

The chain uses TRBV4-1 and TRBJ2-5; TRBD2 agrees at 7 bases. This CDR3 spans 13 amino acids. Germline V gene sequence: CDR1 MGHRA, CDR2 YSYEKL. Losses at the gene ends were 4 bases for V and 3 bases for J; bases not matched to a gene: 2. This CDR3 reads CASSRAGEETQYF. For the CDR3, the DNA is TGCGCCAGCAGCCGGGCGGGGGAAGAGACCCAGTACTTC.

The CDR3, as DNA: TGTGCCAGCAGCCAAGATCAAGGGGGCGACACAGATACGCAGTATTTT. Translation: CASSQDQGGDTDTQYF. This rearrangement joins TRBV3-1 (or the pseudogene TRBV3-2) to TRBJ2-3; 7 bases fit TRBD1. CDR1 is LGHDT and CDR2 is YNNKEL in the germline V gene (reference sequence). The CDR3 has 16 residues. V shed 0 bases and J 2 bases; nucleotides not matched to a gene: 5.

The rearrangement links TRBV6-5 to TRBJ2-7, with 10 bases that match TRBD1. The V segment lost 0 bases and the J segment 2 bases; nucleotides outside the gene matches: 4. The germline V gene encodes CDR1 MNHEY and CDR2 SVGAGI. CDR3 size: 16 residues. CDR3 bases: TGTGCCAGCAGTTACTCGAGCGGGACAGGGGCCTACGAGCAGTACTTC. Translated: CASSYSSGTGAYEQYF.

The V call is TRBV4-1, the J call TRBJ2-6; perhaps TRBD1 as D (6 bases). The CDR3 length is 18 residues. Trimming took off 4 bases at V and 0 bases at J, with 16 bases between the two ends. Germline CDR1 is MGHRA and CDR2 is YSYEKL. CDR3 DNA sequence: TGCGCCAGCAGCCCGGACAGCTCTAGAACCTCTGGGGCCAACGTCCTGACTTTC. It is translated as CASSPDSSRTSGANVLTF.

The V and J genes are TRBV7-6 and TRBJ2-5; possibly TRBD1 for D (6 bases). Deletions cut 5 bases from V and 2 bases from J, with 18 bases between. CDR3 length equals 16 residues. Looked up from germline, CDR1 is SGHVS and CDR2 is FNYEAQ. CDR3 sequence: CASSNRRGTTQETQYF. CDR3 in DNA: TGTGCCAGCAGCAACAGAAGGGGGACAACACAAGAGACCCAGTACTTC.

The chain employs TRBV19 and TRBJ1-6; a weak D match, TRBD1 (5 bases). V gave up 4 bases and J gave up 2 bases, with 9 bases separating them. The germline V gene has CDR1 LNHDA and CDR2 SQIVND (reference sequence). The CDR3 loop spans 15 amino acids. CDR3 in DNA: TGTGCCAGTAGTAAACAGGCAACCTATAATTCACCCCTCCACTTT. Translating gives CASSKQATYNSPLHF.

The chain is built from TRBV2 and TRBJ1-5, with 9 bases fitting TRBD1. CDR3 length: 15 residues. V shed 4 bases, J shed 1 base, and the junction held 2 bases outside the gene matches. Germline CDR1 SNHLY, CDR2 FYNNEI. CDR3 sequence reads: CASSGGQGSNQPQHF. Written as DNA, the CDR3 is TGTGCCAGCAGTGGGGGACAGGGAAGCAATCAGCCCCAGCATTTT.

This clone was detected ten times or more. J is TRBJ2-2 and V is TRBV24-1, with D hard to call. Between the trimmed V and J ends, which lost 3 bases and 6 bases, there was a span of 13 bases. CDR1 is KGHDR, CDR2 SFDVKD, per germline. CDR3 size: 15 residues. The CDR3 spells CATSDPVETPGELFF. Written as DNA, the CDR3 is TGTGCCACCAGTGATCCCGTGGAGACCCCCGGGGAGCTGTTTTTT.

This clone was seen only once. CDR3 region: CASSLTGGAIDTQYF. CDR3 coding DNA: TGTGCCAGCAGCCTCACCGGGGGGGCCATAGATACGCAGTATTTT. The chain recombines TRBV6-6 with TRBJ2-3; 8 bases are a match to TRBD2. This CDR3 has 15 residues. The germline CDR1 and CDR2 sequences are MNHNY and SVGAGI (reference sequence). V gave up 6 bases and J gave up 5 bases; unmatched junction bases: 10.

The CDR3 DNA sequence: TGTGCCAGCAGTAACCTCCGGACTGCCAACACCGGGGAGCTGTTTTTT. It codes for CASSNLRTANTGELFF. The V call is TRBV6-2 or TRBV6-3, the J call TRBJ2-2; possibly TRBD2 for D (5 bases). The CDR3 consists of 16 residues. Germline values: CDR1 MNHEY, CDR2 SVGEGT. The V end lost 5 bases, the J end lost 2 bases, and 15 bases lay between the germline ends.

The V and J genes are TRBV19 and TRBJ2-2, with 9 bases lining up with TRBD1. CDR3 size: 16 residues. With 7 bases clipped from V and 6 bases from J, the junction kept 12 bases outside the gene matches. Germline CDR1 reads LNHDA; CDR2 reads SQIVND (reference sequence). The CDR3 nucleotides are TGTGCCAGTATTCGATCGGGACAGGGCGCCGCCGGGGAGCTGTTTTTT. This codes for CASIRSGQGAAGELFF.

This chain links TRBV30 with TRBJ1-2, with D possibly matching TRBD1 (5 bases). V lost 6 bases to trimming and J lost 4 bases, with 15 bases between them. Germline CDR1 reads GTSNPN; CDR2 reads SVGIG (reference sequence). This CDR3 comprises 13 residues. CDR3 nucleotides: TGTGCCTGCCTTCGTGACAGACCCTATGGCTACACCTTC. This encodes CACLRDRPYGYTF.

J is TRBJ2-2 and V is TRBV3-1 (or the pseudogene TRBV3-2); 7 nucleotides line up with TRBD1. There are 14 residues in the CDR3. J was trimmed by 1 base and V by 6 bases; bases with no gene match: 2. Germline V gene data show CDR1 as LGHDT and CDR2 as YNNKEL (reference sequence). The CDR3 nucleotides read TGTGCCAGCAGACGACAGGGGAACACCGGGGAGCTGTTTTTT. The encoded protein is CASRRQGNTGELFF.

This clone was observed a handful of times. J is TRBJ2-1 and V is TRBV10-3; D is unclear. The CDR3 loop spans 13 amino acids. V lost 8 bases to trimming and J lost 3 bases, with 11 bases between them. Germline values: CDR1 ENHRY, CDR2 SYGVKD. CDR3 sequence (DNA): TGTGCCATCTCGCAGGCTCTCTACAATGAGCAGTTCTTC. Translating it yields CAISQALYNEQFF.